This passage covers 10 T cell receptor beta chains from one sample sequenced in a study of blood T cell repertoires in COVID-19. TCRdb's copy holds only in-frame clones and misses some; the assay was immunoSEQ multiplex PCR. Counted here are around 190,000 clones, more than 75% occurring once; the ten biggest clones make up 17%. Sequences were obtained from PBMCs or T cells enriched from blood (not recorded which). The source is a woman aged 50 to 65 with acute COVID-19.

The chain employs TRBV18 and TRBJ1-2; D ambiguous. The germline gives CDR1 KGHSH, CDR2 LQKENI. Trimming took 1 base from V and 8 from J, leaving 14 bases between them. The CDR3 contains 14 residues. CDR3 bases: TGTGCCAGCTCACCACAGGGCGTGGGGAGCGGCTACACCTTC. It yields the protein CASSPQGVGSGYTF.

This chain uses TRBV15 with TRBJ2-5, with 7 positions matching TRBD2. After removal of 5 bases from V and 4 bases from J, the junction contained 4 bases not matched to a gene. This CDR3 is built from 13 residues. Germline CDR1 is LNHNV and CDR2 is YYDKDF (reference sequence). For the CDR3, the DNA is TGTGCCACCAGCGGGGGGGGGAGAGAGACCCAGTACTTC. This encodes CATSGGGRETQYF.

J is TRBJ1-6 and V is TRBV7-9, with 7 bases lining up with TRBD1. The germline gives CDR1 SEHNR, CDR2 FQNEAQ (reference sequence). V shed 1 base, J shed 10 bases, and the junction held 13 bases outside the gene matches. The CDR3 extends over 17 amino acids. CDR3 DNA sequence: TGTGCCAGCAGCTTAGGTAGGACAGGTCAATTGAGGTCACCCCTCCACTTT. Its protein is CASSLGRTGQLRSPLHF.

The chain recombines TRBV6-5 with TRBJ1-2; the D is unclear. The V end was cut by 3 bases, the J end by 5 bases, with 13 bases between. Per the germline V gene, CDR1 is MNHEY and CDR2 is SVGAGI. This CDR3 has 14 amino acids. The CDR3 nucleotides are TGTGCCAGCAGTTATCAACAGCAAAATTATGGCTACACCTTC. As protein: CASSYQQQNYGYTF.

V and J are TRBV28 and TRBJ1-2; D remains unclear. CDR3 size: 13 residues. Trimming took 4 bases from V and 0 from J, leaving 6 bases between them. Per the germline V gene, CDR1 is MDHEN and CDR2 is SYDVKM. As DNA, the CDR3 is TGTGCCAGCAGTTATCAGTCTAACTATGGCTACACCTTC. Protein: CASSYQSNYGYTF.

V gene TRBV5-1 combines with J gene TRBJ2-7; TRBD2 matches at 9 bases. Trimming removed 0 bases from V and 5 bases from J; junction bases left unmatched: 3. The CDR3 runs 14 residues. CDR1 is SGHRS and CDR2 is YFSETQ in the germline V gene. CDR3 DNA: TGCGCCAGCAGCTTGGCAGCGGGGGGACACGAGCAGTACGTC. Translated, it gives CASSLAAGGHEQYV.

The chain employs TRBV24-1 and TRBJ1-4, with D possibly matching TRBD1 (5 bases). The V and J ends lost 4 bases and 2 bases respectively, with 10 bases between them. The length of the CDR3 is 15 residues. Germline values: CDR1 KGHDR, CDR2 SFDVKD. In DNA form, the CDR3 reads TGTGCCACCAGTGAAGCGGGACTTACTAATGAAAAACTGTTTTTT. The encoded protein is CATSEAGLTNEKLFF.

The rearrangement links TRBV9 to TRBJ1-1; 11 bases are a match to TRBD1. Germline-derived CDR1 and CDR2 are SGDLS and YYNGEE. The CDR3 has 14 residues. V shed 3 bases and J 9 bases; nucleotides not matched to a gene: 7. Written as DNA, the CDR3 is TGTGCCAGCAGCGGCGCGGGACAGGGGGTGCAAGCTTTCTTT. Its protein is CASSGAGQGVQAFF.

The CDR3 nucleotides are TGTGCCAGCAGTTACCTACAGGGCTCACAGAACACTGAAGCTTTCTTT. This encodes CASSYLQGSQNTEAFF. The chain recombines TRBV6-2 or TRBV6-3 with TRBJ1-1; D perhaps matches TRBD1 (6 bases). This CDR3 contains 16 residues. Trimming shortened V by 2 bases and J by 1 base, and 14 bases separated the two germline ends. Germline V lookup: CDR1 MNHEY, CDR2 SVGEGT.

The chain carries TRBV4-2 and TRBJ1-3; 10 nucleotides line up with TRBD1. CDR3 length: 17 amino acids. Per germline, CDR1 LGHNA and CDR2 YNFKEQ. V dropped 7 bases and J dropped 1; count of bases not matched to a gene: 10. The CDR3 nucleotides read TGTGCCAGCAATCTATCACCGGGACAGGGGTCTGGAAACACCATATATTTT. Amino acids: CASNLSPGQGSGNTIYF.